This TCR beta chain was documented in a study of Graves' ophthalmopathy and Graves' hyperthyroidism. CDR1 is SGDLS and CDR2 is YYNGEE in the germline V gene. The CDR3 sequence is 18 residues long. V gave up 4 bases and J gave up 0 bases, with 22 bases separating them. From RNA, the CDR3 regions of TCR beta chains were amplified and sequenced. RT-PCR in the first round used HTBI primers; a second-round multiplex PCR followed. Each CDR3 protein is one row after TCRdb ran MiXCR on the multiplex PCR reads. This sample has under 400,000 distinct CDR3 sequences, with 15% to 20% found just once. This clonotype was obtained from an adult man with Graves' ophthalmopathy. The V gene is TRBV9, the J gene TRBJ2-5; D tentatively fits TRBD1 or TRBD2 (6 bases each). Sequenced input: peripheral blood. CDR3 sequence (DNA): TGTGCCAGCAGCCCCCAGGTAGGGGGGCGGAACTACCAAGAGACCCAGTACTTC. Translation: CASSPQVGGRNYQETQYF.